This T cell receptor beta chain was recovered during a study of T cell changes during pregnancy in multiple sclerosis. The CDR3 is made up of 15 amino acids. The V and J ends lost 7 bases and 5 bases, in that order; junction bases with no gene match: 9. Germline CDR1 is SNHLY and CDR2 is FYNNEI. This table comes from immunoSEQ multiplex PCR, and its TCRdb copy is limited to in-frame clones, with some not included. This table holds 75,000 to 95,000 clones, 89% found once. This clone has just one count. The sequence was collected from a female donor in good health, enrolled as a control in a pregnancy study. The chain has TRBV2 and TRBJ2-2; 8 bases align to TRBD1. The sequences come from peripheral blood, collected in the first trimester of pregnancy. CDR3 sequence: CASKGQGTRTGELFF. In DNA form, the CDR3 reads TGTGCCAGCAAAGGACAGGGTACTCGGACCGGGGAGCTGTTTTTT.